This T cell receptor beta chain is from a study of blood T cell repertoires in COVID-19. Whole-study context: T cells, B-cell-depleted T cells, or PBMCs supplied cDNA or gDNA.

This clone occurred once. Profiling relied on immunoSEQ multiplex PCR, and the TCRdb table lists in-frame clones only, not all of them. Of 330,000 or so clones listed, more than 75% were seen once; the top ten hold approximately 3%. CDR3 length: 13 residues. The V end was cut by 6 bases, the J end by 2 bases, with 10 bases between. Individuals drawn from approximately 26 US areas were about 18 to 90 years old. The TCR originated in a woman in her twenties or thirties who had recovered from COVID-19. The material sequenced was PBMCs or T cells enriched from blood (not recorded which). The chain combines TRBV12-3 or TRBV12-4 with TRBJ1-2; D gene uncertain. The CDR3 DNA reads as TGTGCCAGCAGGCGTGCGGAAAACTATGGCTACACCTTC. This translates into CASRRAENYGYTF.